A single sample gave rise to the 14 T cell receptor beta chains below, sequenced in a study of beta chain features in type 1 diabetes. Since all of the isolated RNA was reverse transcribed, expressed TCRB transcripts were what got sequenced. Some clones are missing from TCRdb's copy, which holds only in-frame ones; the method was immunoSEQ multiplex PCR. This repertoire shows fewer than 250,000 clones, roughly 70% found once; its top ten account for 0.053%. Sequences were obtained from naive CD4+ T cells from blood. The receptors were sampled from a man younger than 40 in good health.

The chain couples TRBV23-1 to TRBJ2-7, with TRBD2 identical over 9 bases. TRBV23-1 counts as an open reading frame of uncertain function. With 2 bases clipped from V and 5 bases from J, the junction kept 16 bases outside the gene matches. This CDR3 comprises 18 residues. The DNA for the CDR3 is TGCGCCAGCAGTCAAAACCCCTGGCGGGAGGGCCATGAGAACGAGCAGTACTTC. Translated: CASSQNPWREGHENEQYF.

The V gene is TRBV28, the J gene TRBJ1-5, with a possible D match to TRBD1 (5 bases). The CDR3 is made up of 14 amino acids. V dropped 0 bases and J dropped 8 bases, with 11 bases sitting between them. Germline assignment: CDR1 MDHEN and CDR2 SYDVKM. The CDR3 region has the DNA TGTGCCAGCAGTTTATGGAGGGGCAGGGAGCCCCAGCATTTT. This gives the protein CASSLWRGREPQHF.

About this clone: Other DNA sequences of this sample code for an identical CDR3. V and J are TRBV5-1 and TRBJ2-3; 9 bases are a match to TRBD2. V lost 0 bases, J lost 2 bases, and 4 bases stayed unmatched. The CDR3 is 16 residues long. Germline loops: CDR1 SGHRS, CDR2 YFSETQ. The CDR3 coding sequence is TGCGCCAGCAGCTTGGGCCTAGCGGGATCCACAGATACGCAGTATTTT. This sequence encodes CASSLGLAGSTDTQYF.

The rearrangement joins TRBV29-1 to TRBJ1-1, with D possibly matching TRBD1 (5 bases). The CDR3 extends over 13 amino acids. Looked up from germline, CDR1 is SQVTM and CDR2 is ANQGSEA. V was cut by 4 bases and J by 5 bases, with 14 bases left in between. CDR3 nucleotides: TGCAGCGTTGTTGGGGCCGGGAGAACTGAAGCTTTCTTT. Its protein product is CSVVGAGRTEAFF. Looking up the rest from reference TRBV29-1 and TRBJ1-1 gives the full variable domain: SAVISQKPSRDICQRGTSLTIQCQVDSQVTMMFWYRQQPGQSLTLIATANQGSEATYESGFVIDKFPISRPNLTFSTLTVSNMSPEDSSIYLCSVVGAGRTEAFFGQGTRLTVV.

V and J are TRBV7-2 and TRBJ2-7; 10 bases align to TRBD2. Trimming cost V 4 bases and J 3 bases; bases outside gene matches: 3. There are 14 residues in the CDR3. The germline gives CDR1 SGHTA, CDR2 FQGNSA. CDR3 sequence reads: CASSSRTSGYEQYF. The CDR3 DNA sequence: TGTGCCAGCAGCTCCCGGACTAGCGGCTACGAGCAGTACTTC.

The V call is TRBV4-3, the J call TRBJ2-7, with D tentatively TRBD2 (5 bases). Looked up from germline, CDR1 is LGHNA and CDR2 is YSLEER. V dropped 3 bases and J dropped 2 bases, with 17 bases sitting between them. The CDR3 extends over 16 amino acids. CDR3: CASSQGTRAGTYEQYF. The CDR3 nucleotides are TGCGCCAGCAGCCAGGGAACGAGGGCAGGAACCTACGAGCAGTACTTC.

The genes are TRBV4-1 and TRBJ2-7; 7 bases map to TRBD1. In germline, CDR1 is MGHRA, CDR2 YSYEKL. The CDR3 length is 13 residues. Losses at the gene ends were 5 bases for V and 9 bases for J; bases not matched to a gene: 10. The CDR3 nucleotides are TGCGCCAGCAGCTCATCCGACAGGGTCGGGCAGTACTTC. Translating gives CASSSSDRVGQYF.

CDR3 protein: CASSPSGDRGYEQYF. CDR3 nucleotide sequence: TGCGCCAGCAGTCCCTCCGGGGACAGGGGCTACGAGCAGTACTTC. This chain links TRBV5-1 with TRBJ2-7; TRBD1 agrees at 10 bases. The V and J ends lost 5 bases and 3 bases, in that order; junction bases with no gene match: 8. The CDR3 length is 15 residues. Germline V gene lookup returns CDR1 SGHRS and CDR2 YFSETQ. The full variable domain, rest sourced from reference TRBV5-1 and TRBJ2-7, is KAGVTQTPRYLIKTRGQQVTLSCSPISGHRSVSWYQQTPGQGLQFLFEYFSETQRNKGNFPGRFSGRQFSNSRSEMNVSTLELGDSALYLCASSPSGDRGYEQYFGPGTRLTVT.

This clone has only a few counts. V usage is TRBV29-1 and J usage is TRBJ2-3; D might be TRBD1 or TRBD2, each matching 5 bases. The CDR3 runs to 12 residues. Trimming pared 3 bases from V and 3 bases from J, leaving 7 bases between. The germline V gene encodes CDR1 SQVTM and CDR2 ANQGSEA. The CDR3 region is CSVEGETDTQYF. CDR3 nucleotide sequence: TGCAGCGTTGAGGGGGAAACAGATACGCAGTATTTT.

The chain combines TRBV29-1 with TRBJ2-1, with TRBD1 matching 9 bases. J lost 9 bases, V lost 7 bases, and 7 bases had no gene match. Germline V gene data show CDR1 as SQVTM and CDR2 as ANQGSEA. The CDR3 has 12 residues. The CDR3 protein is CSAGTGPAEQFF. The CDR3 DNA reads TGCAGCGCCGGGACAGGGCCTGCTGAGCAGTTCTTC.

This clone has more than one count but fewer than ten. The CDR3 region has the DNA TGTGCCTGGAGAGCGCTTCCAGGACAGGGTAGGGCCGGGGAGCTGTTTTTT. This translates into CAWRALPGQGRAGELFF. The J gene is TRBJ2-2, the V gene TRBV30; 8 positions agree with TRBD1. Germline lookup yields CDR1 GTSNPN and CDR2 SVGIG (reference sequence). The CDR3 consists of 17 residues. The V segment lost 3 bases and the J segment 6 bases; nucleotides outside the gene matches: 15. Combining the CDR3 with reference TRBV30 and TRBJ2-2 gives the whole variable domain SQTIHQWPATLVQPVGSPLSLECTVEGTSNPNLYWYRQAAGRGLQLLFYSVGIGQISSEVPQNLSASRPQDRQFILSSKKLLLSDSGFYLCAWRALPGQGRAGELFFGEGSRLTVL.

This clone was observed a handful of times. The chain combines TRBV29-1 with TRBJ2-3, with D perhaps matching TRBD1 (5 bases). V lost 3 bases and J 5 bases, leaving 6 bases between the germline ends. The CDR3 has 11 amino acids. The germline gives CDR1 SQVTM, CDR2 ANQGSEA. The CDR3 region has the DNA TGCAGCGTTGATCAGGGAGATACGCAGTATTTT. Translating it yields CSVDQGDTQYF.

V and J are TRBV5-1 and TRBJ2-5; D unclear. V lost 4 bases, J lost 4 bases, and 8 bases lay in between. Germline CDR1 SGHRS, CDR2 YFSETQ. CDR3 length equals 12 residues. This CDR3 is CASSLVRETQYF. CDR3 in DNA: TGCGCCAGCAGCCTTGTCAGAGAGACCCAGTACTTC.

The chain couples TRBV7-9 to TRBJ2-1, with a possible D match to TRBD1 (6 bases). The germline gives CDR1 SEHNR, CDR2 FQNEAQ (reference sequence). The CDR3 consists of 15 residues. Trimming stripped 3 bases from V and 4 bases from J, with 13 bases between. CDR3: CASSFVKGGYNEQFF. As DNA, the CDR3 is TGTGCCAGCAGCTTCGTGAAAGGGGGATACAATGAGCAGTTCTTC.